This TCR beta chain comes out of a study of cytomegalovirus exposure and HLA in healthy donors. This cohort consisted of healthy bone marrow donors. For this clone: Its cognate antigen is unknown. Mismatch with germline at one junction end may stem from a read error.

The CDR3 contains 10 residues. Germline CDR1 is MDHEN and CDR2 is SYDVKM. A multiplex PCR was run with 60 Vbeta primers and 13 Jbeta primers. The repertoire was sequenced with immunoSEQ multiplex PCR; TCRdb's copy has only in-frame clones and lacks some. The table lists 150,000 to 200,000 clones, about 77% of them singletons, with less than 6% in the top ten. Study conclusions and caveats: Likely technical artifact: a cluster of highly shared sequence variants. Analysis performed later showed TCR beta chains linked to HLA being more clonally expanded than equally common others. A few CMV-associated chains proved CMV antigen-specific in vitro.

This chain connects TRBV28 to TRBJ2-3; maybe TRBD2 (6 bases). This TCR derives from a woman younger than 45 in good health and CMV-seropositive. Source material: PBMCs. The CDR3 reads CASRREYITF. In nucleotides, the CDR3 is TGTGCCAGCAGACGGGAGTATATCACTTTT.